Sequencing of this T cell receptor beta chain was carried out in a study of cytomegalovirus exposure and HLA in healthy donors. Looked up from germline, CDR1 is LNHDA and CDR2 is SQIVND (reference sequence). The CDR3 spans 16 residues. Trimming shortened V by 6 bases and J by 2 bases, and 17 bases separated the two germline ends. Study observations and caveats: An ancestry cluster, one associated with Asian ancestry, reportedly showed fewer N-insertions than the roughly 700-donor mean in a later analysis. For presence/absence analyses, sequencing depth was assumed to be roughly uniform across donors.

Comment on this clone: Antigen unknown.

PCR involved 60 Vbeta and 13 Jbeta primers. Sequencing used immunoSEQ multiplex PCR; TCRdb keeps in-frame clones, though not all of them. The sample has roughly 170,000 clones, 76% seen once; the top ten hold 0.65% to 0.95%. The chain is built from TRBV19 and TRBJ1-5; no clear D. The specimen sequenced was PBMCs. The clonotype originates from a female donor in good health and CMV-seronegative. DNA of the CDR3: TGTGCCAGTAGGAAAACACGAGGGTCTGGCAATCAGCCCCAGCATTTT. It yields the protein CASRKTRGSGNQPQHF.